Below, 13 T cell receptor beta chains from the same sample are listed, as sequenced in a study of T cells in Graves' hyperthyroidism and ophthalmopathy. Researchers amplified the TCR beta CDR3 regions from RNA transcripts. Researchers ran a first-round RT-PCR on the TCR CDR3 using the HTBI primer set. One entry per CDR3 protein, called by TCRdb with MiXCR from the multiplex PCR reads. The sample shows 700,000 or so distinct CDR3 sequences, roughly 17% of them seen only once. Source material: blood. The receptors here all came from a man between 18 and 29 years old with Graves' hyperthyroidism.

The rearrangement links TRBV9 to TRBJ2-1; 16 positions match TRBD2. There are 17 residues in the CDR3. V dropped 2 bases and J dropped 8; count of bases not matched to a gene: 7. From germline, CDR1 is SGDLS and CDR2 YYNGEE. CDR3 amino acids: CASSVYGTSGRAHEQFF. CDR3 in DNA: TGTGCCAGCAGCGTGTACGGGACTAGCGGGAGGGCCCATGAGCAGTTCTTC.

This chain joins TRBV3-1 and TRBJ2-7; 7 nucleotides agree with TRBD1. The CDR3 has 14 amino acids. Per germline, CDR1 LGHDT and CDR2 YNNKEL (reference sequence). J was trimmed by 3 bases and V by 7 bases; bases with no gene match: 9. In DNA form, the CDR3 reads TGTGCCAGCATCCCTACAGGGGATAACTACGAGCAGTACTTC. Translated, it gives CASIPTGDNYEQYF.

The sample holds a few counts of this clonotype. The chain links TRBV28 to TRBJ1-2; D ambiguous. The CDR3 loop spans 14 amino acids. V shed 4 bases and J shed 8 bases, with 17 bases lying between them. The germline V gene has CDR1 MDHEN and CDR2 SYDVKM. CDR3 coding DNA: TGTGCCAGCAGTTCTCCCTCGGGTATTTACGGCTACACCTTC. Translating gives CASSSPSGIYGYTF.

The chain combines TRBV6-1 with TRBJ2-1; D is uncertain. Germline CDR1 and CDR2: MNHNS and SASEGT. CDR3 length equals 14 residues. The V and J ends lost 4 bases and 4 bases respectively, with 11 bases between them. CDR3 in DNA: TGTGCCAGCAGTGTCCCGAAGACTTACAATGAGCAGTTCTTC. This encodes CASSVPKTYNEQFF.

There are many counts of this clonotype. This chain joins TRBV30 and TRBJ2-7, with D perhaps matching TRBD1 (5 bases). V was pared by 0 bases and J by 2 bases, with 11 bases between. CDR1 is GTSNPN and CDR2 is SVGIG in the germline V gene (reference sequence). CDR3 length: 14 residues. The CDR3 DNA is TGTGCCTGGAGTGTAGACAGCCTGACCTACGAGCAGTACTTC. Protein product: CAWSVDSLTYEQYF.

This clonotype was recorded many times. The chain recombines TRBV20-1 with TRBJ1-1; no clear D. V dropped 6 bases and J dropped 8 bases, with 13 bases sitting between them. The CDR3 runs 11 residues. The V gene's germline CDR1 is DFQATT and CDR2 SNEGSKA (reference sequence). The CDR3 nucleotides read TGCAGTGCCGGAGGACGGGAGGAAGCTTTCTTT. Encoded protein: CSAGGREEAFF.

Many counts were recorded for this clonotype. The chain recombines TRBV20-1 with TRBJ2-7, with 12 bases aligning to TRBD2. Germline V gene sequence: CDR1 DFQATT, CDR2 SNEGSKA (reference sequence). This CDR3 is 16 amino acids long. V shed 0 bases, J shed 2 bases, and the junction held 5 bases outside the gene matches. In DNA, the CDR3 is TGCAGTGCTAGAGATCGACTAGCGGGAGCCGCCTACGAGCAGTACTTC. It codes for CSARDRLAGAAYEQYF.

This clonotype was detected many times. The chain combines TRBV28 with TRBJ2-2; either TRBD1 or TRBD2 may fit D (5 bases each). V lost 9 bases, J lost 0 bases, and 14 bases lay in between. This CDR3 is 15 amino acids long. Germline loops: CDR1 MDHEN, CDR2 SYDVKM. CDR3 residues: CASCPGAANTGELFF. Written as DNA, the CDR3 is TGTGCCAGTTGCCCCGGGGCGGCGAACACCGGGGAGCTGTTTTTT.

This clonotype was detected a few times. The rearrangement uses TRBV4-1 and TRBJ2-7; TRBD2 is a possible D gene (5 bases). V lost 1 base, J lost 1 base, and 14 bases lay in between. CDR1 and CDR2 (germline): MGHRA, YSYEKL. The CDR3 contains 16 residues. The CDR3 DNA reads TGCGCCAGCAGCCAAGGTGGGCGGGCACTGTCCTACGAGCAGTACTTC. It translates to CASSQGGRALSYEQYF.

In its sample, this clonotype was seen many times. The rearrangement uses TRBV29-1 and TRBJ2-7, with 7 nucleotides matching TRBD2. The CDR3 has 14 residues. After removal of 5 bases from V and 2 bases from J, the junction contained 9 bases not matched to a gene. In germline, CDR1 is SQVTM, CDR2 ANQGSEA. The DNA for the CDR3 is TGCAGCGTTTTTCGTCGGGGGGACCCCTACGAGCAGTACTTC. This gives the protein CSVFRRGDPYEQYF.

Only a few counts were recorded for this clonotype. The J gene is TRBJ1-6, the V gene TRBV9, with D possibly TRBD1 on 5 matching bases. With 4 bases removed from V and 5 bases from J, the gap between germline ends came to 13 bases. The CDR3 sequence is 15 residues long. Germline CDR1 SGDLS, CDR2 YYNGEE. DNA of the CDR3: TGTGCCAGCAGCCCTCCGGGGGGGAATAATTCACCCCTCCACTTT. This sequence encodes CASSPPGGNNSPLHF.

This chain joins TRBV20-1 and TRBJ2-3, with TRBD2 matching 8 bases. This CDR3 is 14 amino acids long. Trimming cost V 3 bases and J 4 bases; bases outside gene matches: 6. Per the germline V gene, CDR1 is DFQATT and CDR2 is SNEGSKA (reference sequence). The CDR3: CSASPGGGADTQYF. In nucleotides, the CDR3 is TGCAGTGCTAGCCCGGGAGGGGGGGCAGATACGCAGTATTTT.

This clonotype was counted ten times or more. The V gene is TRBV30, the J gene TRBJ2-2; tentative D call: TRBD1 (6 bases). Germline V gene sequence: CDR1 GTSNPN, CDR2 SVGIG (reference sequence). The ends were cut back, 3 bases at V and 9 bases at J, with 11 bases in the middle. The CDR3 is made up of 12 amino acids. In nucleotides, the CDR3 is TGTGCCTGGAGCGACAGGCGGAGGGAGCTGTTTTTT. It yields the protein CAWSDRRRELFF.